The entry below gives a single T cell receptor (beta chain) sequence along with its context. Which antigen it targets is not known. No clone much larger than this one lies a single base away; base qualities are absent. This sample stems from a study of control samples from healthy donors and cancer patients (dated by TCRdb to the early 2020s). Library preparation employed the immunoSEQ multiplex PCR assay. TCRdb's version of the immuneACCESS table is confined to in-frame rearrangements and falls short of the full clone set. An unresolved V gene accounts for under half of the shortfall where checked; the remainder is of unknown origin. The sample table lists around 90,000 clones, about 89% of them with a count of one. The ten largest clones add up to around 21% of the sample. From its cysteine to its phenylalanine, the CDR3 spans 14 amino acids. The read is trimmed to its CDR3 DNA, 42 bases read in frame from base 1. The germline V gene yields MNHEY for CDR1 and SVGAGI for CDR2. V was cut back by 6 bases and J by 1 base, leaving a gap of 12 bases between them.

The sequence derives from a man aged 25 to 40 in good health. Rearrangement joined TRBV6-5 to TRBJ1-2, and possibly TRBD1, on 6 matching bases. Sequencing was done on a sample of blood. The CDR3 is CASRGGTYNYGYTF. The nucleotide sequence reads TGTGCCAGCAGAGGGGGGACCTATAACTATGGCTACACCTTC.